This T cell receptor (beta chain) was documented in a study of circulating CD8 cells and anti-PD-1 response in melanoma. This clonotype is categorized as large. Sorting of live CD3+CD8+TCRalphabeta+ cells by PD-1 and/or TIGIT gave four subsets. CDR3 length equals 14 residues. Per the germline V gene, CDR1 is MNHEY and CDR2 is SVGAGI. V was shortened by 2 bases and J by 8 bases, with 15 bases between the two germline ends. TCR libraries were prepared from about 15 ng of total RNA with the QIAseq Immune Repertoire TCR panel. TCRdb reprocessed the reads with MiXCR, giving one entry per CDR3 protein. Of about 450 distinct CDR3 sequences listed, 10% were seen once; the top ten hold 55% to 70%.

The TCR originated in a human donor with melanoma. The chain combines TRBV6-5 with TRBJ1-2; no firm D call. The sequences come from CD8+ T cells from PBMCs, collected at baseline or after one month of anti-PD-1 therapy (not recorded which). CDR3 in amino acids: CASSYRNSLLGYTF. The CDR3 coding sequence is TGTGCCAGCAGTTACAGGAACTCCTTGTTGGGCTACACCTTC.